These T cell receptor beta chains were read from a single sample in a study of OX40 agonist ivuxolimab in advanced cancers. Profiling relied on immunoSEQ multiplex PCR, and the TCRdb table lists in-frame clones only, not all of them. The sample lists about 67,000 clones; 80% to 95% were seen once. The specimen was CD4+ or CD8+ T cells sorted from blood, collected in a trial of the OX40 agonist ivuxolimab. These TCRs come from an adult with an advanced solid tumor such as melanoma, head and neck, liver or kidney cancer. Both conserved end residues are part of each CDR3. The D gene is left open where the match is weak. The size entry is marked missing in some rows and otherwise reads once, few, many or a size class.

14 | NA | TRBJ1-1 | TRBV19 | NA | CASSRTVANTEAFF | TGTGCCAGTAGTAGGACGGTGGCGAACACTGAAGCTTTCTTT
14 | NA | TRBJ1-2 | TRBV6-6 | NA | CASSGSQPLYGYTF | TGTGCCAGCAGTGGGTCCCAGCCCCTCTATGGCTACACCTTC
18 | NA | TRBJ2-3 | TRBV5-1 | TRBD2 | CASSLQTWEGVIADTQYF | TGCGCCAGCAGCTTGCAAACGTGGGAGGGAGTTATCGCAGATACGCAGTATTTT
14 | NA | TRBJ1-2 | TRBV27 | NA | CASGRGRGDYGYTF | TGTGCCAGCGGTCGGGGCCGGGGGGACTATGGCTACACCTTC
16 | NA | TRBJ2-5 | TRBV11-2 | TRBD2 | CASSPLAGALRETQYF | TGTGCCAGCAGCCCGCTAGCGGGGGCCCTGCGTGAGACCCAGTACTTC
14 | NA | TRBJ1-1 | TRBV5-1 | NA | CASTPAGANTEAFF | TGCGCCAGCACCCCGGCGGGGGCGAACACTGAAGCTTTCTTT
14 | NA | TRBJ2-7 | TRBV6-5 | TRBD2 | CASKFGGDRYEQYF | TGTGCCAGCAAGTTCGGGGGGGATCGATACGAGCAGTACTTC
15 | NA | TRBJ1-1 | TRBV11-3 | NA | CASSTAGGIGTEAFF | TGTGCCAGCAGCACGGCCGGGGGGATTGGCACTGAAGCTTTCTTT
16 | once | TRBJ1-5 | TRBV6-5 | TRBD1 | CASSFRDRGRNQPQHF | TGTGCCAGCAGTTTCAGGGACAGGGGGCGCAATCAGCCCCAGCATTTT
15 | NA | TRBJ2-3 | TRBV28 | TRBD1 | CASSFYRGRSDTQYF | TGTGCCAGCAGTTTTTACAGGGGGCGATCCGATACGCAGTATTTT
13 | NA | TRBJ2-2 | TRBV11-2 | NA | CASSLLSTGELFF | TGTGCCAGCAGCTTACTCTCCACCGGGGAGCTGTTTTTT
14 | NA | TRBJ2-1 | TRBV15 | NA | CATSRAGTAREQFF | TGTGCCACCAGCAGAGCGGGAACGGCCAGGGAGCAGTTCTTC
19 | NA | TRBJ2-7 | TRBV4-1 | TRBD1 | CASSQFPGVRQGWGYEQYF | TGCGCCAGCAGCCAGTTCCCCGGGGTCCGACAGGGTTGGGGCTACGAGCAGTACTTC
14 | NA | TRBJ2-7 | TRBV10-3 | NA | CAISELEPIGEQYF | TGTGCCATCAGTGAGTTAGAACCCATAGGCGAGCAGTACTTC
14 | NA | TRBJ2-5 | TRBV10-3 | NA | CAISEGQGWETQYF | TGTGCCATCAGTGAAGGGCAGGGGTGGGAGACCCAGTACTTC
17 | NA | TRBJ2-1 | TRBV7-2 | TRBD2 | CASSLVAGGNSYNEQFF | TGTGCCAGCAGCTTAGTAGCGGGAGGTAACTCCTACAATGAGCAGTTCTTC
13 | NA | TRBJ1-5 | TRBV10-3 | NA | CAISSSPDQPQHF | TGTGCCATCAGCTCCTCCCCTGATCAGCCCCAGCATTTT
16 | once | TRBJ2-3 | TRBV11-3 | TRBD1 | CASSLGGQGAPDTQYF | TGTGCCAGCAGCTTAGGGGGGCAGGGGGCTCCAGATACGCAGTATTTT
14 | NA | TRBJ1-1 | TRBV28 | NA | CASSPAQGRAEAFF | TGTGCCAGCAGTCCGGCACAGGGTAGAGCTGAAGCTTTCTTT
14 | NA | TRBJ1-6 | TRBV18 | TRBD1 | CASSPGQGNSPLHF | TGTGCCAGCTCACCAGGACAGGGGAATTCACCCCTCCACTTT
13 | NA | TRBJ1-2 | TRBV6-5 | NA | CASSSRANYGYTF | TGTGCCAGCAGTTCCCGAGCTAACTATGGCTACACCTTC
17 | NA | TRBJ1-6 | TRBV10-1 | TRBD1 | CASSPGTANSYNSPLHF | TGCGCCAGCAGTCCCGGGACAGCCAACTCCTATAATTCACCCCTCCACTTT
15 | NA | TRBJ2-2 | TRBV5-5 | TRBD1 | CASSTTGQGTGELFF | TGTGCCAGCAGCACCACGGGACAGGGAACCGGGGAGCTGTTTTTT
16 | NA | TRBJ1-3 | TRBV7-2 | NA | CASSLAPGSGGNTIYF | TGTGCCAGCAGCTTAGCTCCAGGGTCGGGTGGAAACACCATATATTTT
14 | NA | TRBJ2-7 | TRBV18 | TRBD2 | CASSPTSEYYEQYF | TGTGCCAGCTCACCTACTAGCGAATACTACGAGCAGTACTTC
18 | NA | TRBJ2-5 | TRBV7-2 | TRBD2 | CASSLDPPLAGGIETQYF | TGTGCCAGCAGCTTAGACCCTCCCCTAGCGGGGGGGATAGAGACCCAGTACTTC
11 | few | TRBJ1-1 | TRBV19 | NA | CASSMGSEAFF | TGTGCCAGTAGTATGGGGTCCGAAGCTTTCTTT
12 | NA | TRBJ2-1 | TRBV7-9 | NA | CASSLTISEQFF | TGTGCCAGCAGCTTGACTATTAGTGAGCAGTTCTTC
15 | NA | TRBJ1-5 | TRBV2 | NA | CASIQDRSSYQPQHF | TGTGCCAGCATTCAGGACAGAAGCTCTTATCAGCCCCAGCATTTT
13 | NA | TRBJ2-7 | TRBV10-3 | NA | CAIIGPPGGEQYF | TGTGCCATCATAGGACCCCCCGGAGGGGAGCAGTACTTC
16 | NA | TRBJ2-2 | TRBV2 | TRBD1 | CASSLGTGPWTGELFF | TGTGCCAGCAGTTTGGGGACAGGTCCGTGGACCGGGGAGCTGTTTTTT
16 | NA | TRBJ2-3 | TRBV28 | NA | CASSIRAQARTDTQYF | TGTGCCAGCAGTATAAGAGCCCAAGCCCGCACAGATACGCAGTATTTT
16 | NA | TRBJ1-2 | TRBV5-1 | NA | CASSLDAWSLDYGYTF | TGCGCCAGCAGCTTGGACGCCTGGAGTCTGGACTATGGCTACACCTTC
13 | NA | TRBJ2-7 | TRBV10-3 | NA | CAISESGADEQYF | TGTGCCATCAGTGAGTCGGGAGCGGATGAGCAGTACTTC
15 | once | TRBJ2-7 | TRBV2 | TRBD1 | CASSLETGGIYEQYF | TGTGCCAGCAGCCTAGAGACAGGGGGCATCTACGAGCAGTACTTC
13 | NA | TRBJ2-1 | TRBV5-1 | NA | CASTLQWGNEQFF | TGCGCCAGCACTCTTCAGTGGGGGAATGAGCAGTTCTTC
16 | NA | TRBJ2-6 | TRBV5-1 | NA | CASSPQTFSGANVLTF | TGCGCCAGCAGCCCCCAGACATTCTCTGGGGCCAACGTCCTGACTTTC
13 | NA | TRBJ2-7 | TRBV10-3 | NA | CATSEFSDYEQYF | TGTGCCACCAGTGAGTTTTCAGACTACGAGCAGTACTTC
15 | NA | TRBJ2-7 | TRBV7-2 | TRBD2 | CASSLLLAGAGEQYF | TGTGCCAGCAGCTTATTACTAGCGGGAGCTGGCGAGCAGTACTTC
12 | NA | TRBJ1-2 | TRBV11-3 | NA | CASSIGDYGYTF | TGTGCCAGCTCTATTGGCGACTATGGCTACACCTTC
15 | few | TRBJ2-7 | TRBV10-1 | TRBD1 | CASSRGQTGGEEQYF | TGCGCCAGCAGCCGAGGACAAACAGGGGGAGAGGAGCAGTACTTC
15 | NA | TRBJ2-2 | TRBV6-6 | TRBD2 | CASSWASGIPGELFF | TGTGCCAGCAGTTGGGCTAGCGGAATTCCCGGGGAGCTGTTTTTT
15 | NA | TRBJ1-5 | TRBV5-5 | TRBD1 | CASSSGTGFNQPQHF | TGTGCCAGCAGCTCCGGGACAGGCTTCAATCAGCCCCAGCATTTT
13 | NA | TRBJ1-5 | TRBV25-1 | NA | CASSKQGYQPQHF | TGTGCCAGCAGTAAACAGGGATATCAGCCCCAGCATTTT
14 | NA | TRBJ2-7 | TRBV28 | TRBD2 | CAGGRLAGEGEQYF | TGTGCCGGGGGAAGACTAGCGGGAGAAGGCGAGCAGTACTTC
14 | NA | TRBJ1-1 | TRBV28 | TRBD1 | CASRTGILNTEAFF | TGTGCCAGCAGGACAGGGATCCTGAACACTGAAGCTTTCTTT
14 | once | TRBJ2-7 | TRBV7-9 | TRBD2 | CASSFGSGSYEQYF | TGTGCCAGCAGCTTTGGTAGCGGGAGCTACGAGCAGTACTTC
11 | NA | TRBJ2-7 | TRBV11-3 | NA | CASSLTYEQYF | TGTGCCAGCAGTTTGACCTACGAGCAGTACTTC